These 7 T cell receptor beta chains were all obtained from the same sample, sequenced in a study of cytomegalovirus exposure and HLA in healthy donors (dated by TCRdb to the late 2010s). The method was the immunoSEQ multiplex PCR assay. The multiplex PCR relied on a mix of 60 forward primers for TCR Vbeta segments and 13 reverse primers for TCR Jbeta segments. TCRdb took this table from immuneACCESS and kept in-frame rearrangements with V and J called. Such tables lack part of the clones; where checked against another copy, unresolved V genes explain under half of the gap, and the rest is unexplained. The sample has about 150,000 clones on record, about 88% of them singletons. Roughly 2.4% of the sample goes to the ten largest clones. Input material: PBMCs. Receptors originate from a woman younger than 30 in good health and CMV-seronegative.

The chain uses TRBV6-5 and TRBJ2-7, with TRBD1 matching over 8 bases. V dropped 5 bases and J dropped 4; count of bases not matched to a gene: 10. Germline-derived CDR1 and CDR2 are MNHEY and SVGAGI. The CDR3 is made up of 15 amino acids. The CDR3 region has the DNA TGTGCCAGCAGTCCCGGGACAGGAGGCCCTTACGAGCAGTACTTC. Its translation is CASSPGTGGPYEQYF.

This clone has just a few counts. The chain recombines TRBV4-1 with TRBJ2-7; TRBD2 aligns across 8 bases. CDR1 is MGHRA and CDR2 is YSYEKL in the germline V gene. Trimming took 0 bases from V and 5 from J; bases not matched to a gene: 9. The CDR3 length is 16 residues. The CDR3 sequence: CASSQDISGRRHEQYF. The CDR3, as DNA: TGCGCCAGCAGCCAAGATATAAGCGGGAGACGCCACGAGCAGTACTTC.

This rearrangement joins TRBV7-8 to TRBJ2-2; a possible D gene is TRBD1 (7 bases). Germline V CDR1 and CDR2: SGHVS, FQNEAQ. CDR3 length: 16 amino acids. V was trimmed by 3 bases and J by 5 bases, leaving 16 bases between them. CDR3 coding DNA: TGTGCCAGCAGCTTCGCAGGAGGGGGCGGTACCGGGGAGCTGTTTTTT. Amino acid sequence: CASSFAGGGGTGELFF.

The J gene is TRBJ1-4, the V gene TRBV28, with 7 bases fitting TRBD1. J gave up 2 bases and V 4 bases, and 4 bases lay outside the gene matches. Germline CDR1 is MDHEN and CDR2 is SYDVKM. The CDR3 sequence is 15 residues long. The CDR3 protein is CASSSRQGTNEKLFF. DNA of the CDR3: TGTGCCAGCAGTTCCCGACAGGGTACTAATGAAAAACTGTTTTTT.

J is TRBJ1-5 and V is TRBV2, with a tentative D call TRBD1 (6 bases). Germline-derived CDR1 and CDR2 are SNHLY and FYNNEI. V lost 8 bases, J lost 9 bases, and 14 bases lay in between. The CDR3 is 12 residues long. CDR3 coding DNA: TGTGCCAGCGGGGGCAGGGGAAGGCCCCAGCATTTT. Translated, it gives CASGGRGRPQHF.

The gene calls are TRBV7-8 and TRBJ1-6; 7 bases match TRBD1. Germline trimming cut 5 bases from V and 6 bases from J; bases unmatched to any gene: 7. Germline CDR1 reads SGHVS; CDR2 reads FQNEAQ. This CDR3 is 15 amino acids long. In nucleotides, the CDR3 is TGTGCCAGCAGCCGCGGGACAGAACCTAATTCACCCCTCCACTTT. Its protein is CASSRGTEPNSPLHF.

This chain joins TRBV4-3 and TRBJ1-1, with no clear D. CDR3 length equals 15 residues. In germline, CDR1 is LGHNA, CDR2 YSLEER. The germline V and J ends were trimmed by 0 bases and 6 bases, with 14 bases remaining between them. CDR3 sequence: CASSQDLDRRAEAFF. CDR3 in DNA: TGCGCCAGCAGCCAAGATTTGGATAGGCGGGCTGAAGCTTTCTTT.